The source of this TCR beta chain is a study of blood T cell repertoires in COVID-19. Using immunoSEQ multiplex PCR, the repertoire was profiled, and TCRdb retains in-frame clones only, with some absent. The table shows around 23,000 clones, with roughly 89% occurring only once. The clonotype was recovered from a human donor in a cohort sampled during active COVID-19. The sample taken for sequencing was peripheral blood.

CDR3 protein: CASSLEGRGQLGSNNEQFF. CDR3 nucleotide sequence: TGCGCCAGCAGCTTGGAGGGCAGGGGACAGTTGGGATCTAACAATGAGCAGTTCTTC. The rearrangement joins TRBV5-1 to TRBJ2-1; 7 bases are shared with TRBD1. The CDR3 length is 19 residues. The germline V gene encodes CDR1 SGHRS and CDR2 YFSETQ. J gave up 5 bases and V 0 bases, and 17 bases lay outside the gene matches.